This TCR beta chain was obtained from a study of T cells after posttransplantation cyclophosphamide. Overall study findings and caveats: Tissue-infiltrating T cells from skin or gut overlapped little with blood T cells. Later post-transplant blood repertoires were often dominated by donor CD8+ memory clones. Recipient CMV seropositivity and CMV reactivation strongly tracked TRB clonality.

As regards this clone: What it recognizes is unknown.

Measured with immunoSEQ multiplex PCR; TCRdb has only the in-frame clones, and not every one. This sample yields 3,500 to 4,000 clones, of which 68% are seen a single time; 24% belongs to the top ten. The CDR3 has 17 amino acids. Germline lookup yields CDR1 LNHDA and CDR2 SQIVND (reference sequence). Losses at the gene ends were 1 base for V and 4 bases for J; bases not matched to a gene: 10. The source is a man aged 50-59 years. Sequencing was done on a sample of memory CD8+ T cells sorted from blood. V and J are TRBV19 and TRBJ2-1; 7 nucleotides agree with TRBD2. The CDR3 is CASSIGVGGGGYNEQFF. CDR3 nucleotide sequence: TGTGCCAGTAGTATAGGGGTAGGCGGGGGAGGGTACAATGAGCAGTTCTTC.